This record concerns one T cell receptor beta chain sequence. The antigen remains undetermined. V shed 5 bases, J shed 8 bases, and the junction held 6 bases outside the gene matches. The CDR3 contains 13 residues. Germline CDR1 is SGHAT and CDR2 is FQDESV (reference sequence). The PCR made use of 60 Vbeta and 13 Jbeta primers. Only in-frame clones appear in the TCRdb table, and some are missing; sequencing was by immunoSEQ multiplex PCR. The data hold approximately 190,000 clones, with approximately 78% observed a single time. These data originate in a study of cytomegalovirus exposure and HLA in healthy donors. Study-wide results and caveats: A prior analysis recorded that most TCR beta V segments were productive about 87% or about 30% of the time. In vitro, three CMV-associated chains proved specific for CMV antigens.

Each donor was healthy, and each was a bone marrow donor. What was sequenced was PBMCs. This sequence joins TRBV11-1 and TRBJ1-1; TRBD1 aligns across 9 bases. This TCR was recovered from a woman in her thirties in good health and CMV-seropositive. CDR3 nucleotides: TGTGCCAGCAGCCAAGGACAGGGGCGAGAAGCTTTCTTT. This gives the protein CASSQGQGREAFF.